These 28 T cell receptor beta chains were all obtained from the same sample, sequenced in a study of blood T cell repertoires in COVID-19. The assay was immunoSEQ multiplex PCR, and TCRdb's table has in-frame clones only and misses some. This table holds some 50,000 clones, approximately 84% found once. The sequencing input was peripheral blood. These receptor sequences come from a man aged 45-65 years with active COVID-19.

This clone came up once. This rearrangement joins TRBV5-6 to TRBJ1-6, with D unresolved. Trimming removed 1 base from V and 9 bases from J, with 5 bases in between. Germline CDR1 is SGHDT and CDR2 is YYEEEE. The CDR3 consists of 12 residues. The CDR3 DNA sequence: TGTGCCAGCAGCTTGCTACCTTCACCCCTCCACTTT. This encodes CASSLLPSPLHF.

The V gene is TRBV6-1, the J gene TRBJ1-2; tentative D call: TRBD1 (5 bases). The CDR3 is 17 residues long. CDR1 MNHNS and CDR2 SASEGT come from the germline V gene. Trimming removed 3 bases at V and 1 base at J, with 18 bases between. CDR3 loop: CASSDYRTFPFNYGYTF. The CDR3 coding sequence is TGTGCCAGCAGTGATTACAGGACCTTCCCTTTTAACTATGGCTACACCTTC.

The rearrangement links TRBV11-2 to TRBJ1-2; D uncertain. With 3 bases removed from V and 3 bases from J, the gap between germline ends came to 11 bases. The CDR3 is made up of 14 amino acids. The germline CDR1 and CDR2 sequences are SGHAT and FQNNGV. CDR3 region: CASSLGDGHYGYTF. The CDR3 region has the DNA TGTGCCAGCAGCTTGGGAGACGGACACTATGGCTACACCTTC.

This clone was recorded once. The V call is TRBV6-5, the J call TRBJ1-2; D remains ambiguous. The length of the CDR3 is 14 residues. The germline gives CDR1 MNHEY, CDR2 SVGAGI. V lost 0 bases, J lost 4 bases, and 9 bases lay in between. DNA for the CDR3: TGTGCCAGCAGTTACTCTTCGGGAAGCTATGGCTACACCTTC. Translation: CASSYSSGSYGYTF.

CDR3 amino acids: CASSHARSGSYNEQFF. CDR3 coding DNA: TGCGCCAGCAGCCACGCAAGGTCAGGCTCCTACAATGAGCAGTTCTTC. The J gene is TRBJ2-1, the V gene TRBV4-3; D gene uncertain. Germline V gene data show CDR1 as LGHNA and CDR2 as YSLEER. The V end was cut by 3 bases, the J end by 0 bases, with 12 bases between. The CDR3 is 16 residues long.

J is TRBJ2-7 and V is TRBV6-2 or TRBV6-3, with 8 bases that match TRBD2. The V gene's germline CDR1 is MNHEY and CDR2 SVGEGT. With 6 bases clipped from V and 3 bases from J, the junction kept 7 bases outside the gene matches. The CDR3 contains 14 residues. CDR3: CASSRAGDGYEQYF. The CDR3 DNA follows: TGTGCCAGCAGCAGAGCGGGGGACGGCTACGAGCAGTACTTC.

This clone was detected only a few times. The chain is built from TRBV2 and TRBJ2-7; perhaps TRBD2 as D (6 bases). The germline CDR1 and CDR2 sequences are SNHLY and FYNNEI. This CDR3 has 16 residues. V was pared by 5 bases and J by 1 base, with 18 bases between. The CDR3 nucleotides are TGTGCCAGCAGTCCTCCCGGTCTAGGGAGGTCCTACGAGCAGTACTTC. Protein product: CASSPPGLGRSYEQYF.

V is TRBV27 and J is TRBJ1-4; 8 nucleotides match TRBD1. Trimming at V came to 5 bases and at J to 8 bases, leaving 10 bases not matched to a gene. This CDR3 has 15 amino acids. Germline CDR1 MNHEY, CDR2 SMNVEV (reference sequence). The CDR3 region has the DNA TGTGCCAGCAGTCCCGACAGGGGAAGGTGGGAAAAACTGTTTTTT. Translated: CASSPDRGRWEKLFF.

The chain combines TRBV7-8 with TRBJ2-7, with 10 bases aligning to TRBD1. Looked up from germline, CDR1 is SGHVS and CDR2 is FQNEAQ. The CDR3 length is 15 residues. Trimming at V came to 4 bases and at J to 4 bases, leaving 7 bases not matched to a gene. Here the CDR3 reads CASSSSGQGTYEQYF. The CDR3 coding sequence is TGTGCCAGCAGCTCATCGGGACAGGGGACATACGAGCAGTACTTC.

V usage is TRBV28 and J usage is TRBJ2-5; TRBD2 aligns across 8 bases. CDR1 MDHEN and CDR2 SYDVKM come from the germline V gene. The CDR3 contains 15 residues. Unmatched junction bases numbered 7, after V lost 6 bases and J lost 1 base. In DNA, the CDR3 is TGTGCCAGCAGCAGTAGCGGGGAAACCCAAGAGACCCAGTACTTC. This translates into CASSSSGETQETQYF.

The chain has TRBV6-2 or TRBV6-3 and TRBJ2-1, with TRBD1 matching 9 bases. From germline, CDR1 is MNHEY and CDR2 SVGEGT. This CDR3 contains 16 residues. The junction had 4 bases not matched to a gene; V was cut back by 4 bases and J by 0 bases. CDR3 loop: CASSSQTGGSYNEQFF. As DNA, the CDR3 is TGTGCCAGCAGTTCCCAGACAGGGGGCTCCTACAATGAGCAGTTCTTC.

The chain uses TRBV21-1 and TRBJ1-4; the listed D gene, TRBD1, was not tested against the DNA. TRBV21-1 counts as a pseudogene. CDR3 length: 19 residues. The chain's CDR3 is CASSKVTPGQGATNEKLFF. In nucleotides, the CDR3 is TGTGCCAGCAGCAAAGTCACACCGGGACAAGGTGCAACTAATGAAAAACTGTTTTTT.

The rearrangement uses TRBV5-1 and TRBJ2-7, with D perhaps matching TRBD1 (5 bases). This CDR3 contains 15 residues. V shed 1 base and J shed 7 bases, with 18 bases lying between them. Germline V lookup: CDR1 SGHRS, CDR2 YFSETQ. The CDR3, as DNA: TGCGCCAGCAGCTTGTTCGGTGAAGGGGCCGGGGAGCAGTACTTC. Translated, it gives CASSLFGEGAGEQYF.

The chain links TRBV10-3 to TRBJ1-6; no firm D call. Germline CDR1 and CDR2: ENHRY and SYGVKD. The V end lost 10 bases, the J end lost 5 bases, and 6 bases lay between the germline ends. This CDR3 comprises 11 residues. The CDR3 region is CATSDNSPLHF. For the CDR3, the DNA is TGTGCCACCTCAGATAATTCACCCCTCCACTTT.

This chain links TRBV6-6 with TRBJ2-7; TRBD1 aligns across 8 bases. V was clipped by 5 bases and J by 3 bases; unmatched bases: 6. The CDR3 is made up of 14 amino acids. CDR1 is MNHNY, CDR2 SVGAGI, per germline (reference sequence). This chain's CDR3 is CASSRSGTGYEQYF. CDR3 sequence (DNA): TGTGCCAGCAGTCGATCCGGGACAGGCTACGAGCAGTACTTC.

V and J are TRBV9 and TRBJ2-7, with D possibly matching TRBD1 (6 bases). The V end was cut by 4 bases, the J end by 6 bases, with 20 bases between. Per germline, CDR1 SGDLS and CDR2 YYNGEE. The CDR3 loop spans 15 amino acids. The CDR3 region has the DNA TGTGCCAGCAGCCCCAGACCAGGGGACGGACCCGAGCAGTACTTC. Translated: CASSPRPGDGPEQYF.

The chain employs TRBV28 and TRBJ2-5, with a weak D call TRBD2 (6 bases). The CDR3 is 15 amino acids. V gave up 2 bases and J gave up 4 bases, with 14 bases separating them. From germline, CDR1 is MDHEN and CDR2 SYDVKM. The CDR3, as DNA: TGTGCCAGCAGTTTAATGGTCGCGGGGTCAGAGACCCAGTACTTC. It translates to CASSLMVAGSETQYF.

The chain has TRBV5-6 and TRBJ2-6, with D unclear. The CDR3 has 15 residues. Looked up from germline, CDR1 is SGHDT and CDR2 is YYEEEE. Trimming removed 4 bases at V and 0 bases at J, with 8 bases between. The CDR3 DNA follows: TGTGCCAGCAGCCGTGTAGTCTCTGGGGCCAACGTCCTGACTTTC. Encoded protein: CASSRVVSGANVLTF.

The chain joins TRBV2 to TRBJ1-4, with 8 positions matching TRBD1. The J segment lost 5 bases and the V segment lost 6 bases, leaving 11 bases of the junction unmatched. Germline V lookup: CDR1 SNHLY, CDR2 FYNNEI. This CDR3 region has 16 residues. The CDR3: CASRARQGLPNEKLFF. Written as DNA, the CDR3 is TGTGCCAGCAGGGCTAGACAGGGGTTACCAAATGAAAAACTGTTTTTT.

This chain joins TRBV20-1 and TRBJ2-3; TRBD2 aligns across 9 bases. The CDR3 consists of 16 residues. Per germline, CDR1 DFQATT and CDR2 SNEGSKA (reference sequence). J gave up 2 bases and V 3 bases, and 9 bases lay outside the gene matches. CDR3: CSASKKSGGYTDTQYF. The CDR3 region has the DNA TGCAGTGCTAGTAAGAAGAGCGGGGGGTACACAGATACGCAGTATTTT.

The J gene is TRBJ2-5, the V gene TRBV18, with 13 bases identical to TRBD2. V lost 0 bases, J lost 7 bases, and 8 bases stayed unmatched. The germline CDR1 and CDR2 sequences are KGHSH and LQKENI. The CDR3 has 17 residues. The CDR3 DNA follows: TGTGCCAGCTCACCACCGGGACTAGCGGGGCCATTGGGGACCCAGTACTTC. Translating it yields CASSPPGLAGPLGTQYF.

This clone has a handful of counts. The gene calls are TRBV20-1 and TRBJ2-5; 7 nucleotides match TRBD1. V lost 3 bases, J lost 1 base, and 5 bases stayed unmatched. The CDR3 is 14 residues long. Per the germline V gene, CDR1 is DFQATT and CDR2 is SNEGSKA (reference sequence). The CDR3 here is CSASPGTVQETQYF. The CDR3 nucleotides are TGCAGTGCTAGTCCCGGGACAGTCCAAGAGACCCAGTACTTC.

This sequence joins TRBV5-4 and TRBJ2-3; D is perhaps TRBD2 (6 bases). Germline V gene data show CDR1 as SGHNT and CDR2 as YYREEE (reference sequence). The CDR3 is 15 residues long. Between the trimmed V and J ends, which lost 4 bases and 0 bases, there was a span of 12 bases. CDR3 loop: CASSPIGTSTDTQYF. Here the CDR3 DNA reads TGTGCCAGCAGCCCTATCGGGACTAGCACAGATACGCAGTATTTT.

The chain couples TRBV19 to TRBJ2-5; 8 bases fit TRBD2. Germline lookup yields CDR1 LNHDA and CDR2 SQIVND (reference sequence). The trim removed 4 bases at V and 2 bases at J, leaving 12 bases unmatched. The CDR3 length is 17 residues. The CDR3 loop reads CASSTRRGALLQETQYF. Here the CDR3 DNA reads TGTGCCAGTAGTACCCGGCGGGGGGCCCTGCTTCAAGAGACCCAGTACTTC.

The V call is TRBV18, the J call TRBJ1-1; no clear D gene. V lost 3 bases, J lost 5 bases, and 16 bases lay in between. CDR1 and CDR2 (germline): KGHSH, LQKENI. CDR3 length: 15 amino acids. CDR3 sequence (DNA): TGTGCCAGCTCACCCATCACGGGGAAAGAAACTGAAGCTTTCTTT. Translating it yields CASSPITGKETEAFF.

CDR3 in DNA: TGTGCCAGCAGCCCTAGGGGGGGGGACGGGAACGAGCAGTACTTC. This codes for CASSPRGGDGNEQYF. This sequence joins TRBV14 and TRBJ2-7; TRBD2 is a possible D gene (7 bases). The CDR3 covers 15 residues. The ends were cut back, 4 bases at V and 5 bases at J, with 18 bases in the middle. Germline CDR1 is SGHDN and CDR2 is FVKESK. The full variable domain, its missing parts supplied by reference TRBV14 and TRBJ2-7, is EAGVTQFPSHSVIEKGQTVTLRCDPISGHDNLYWYRRVMGKEIKFLLHFVKESKQDESGMPNNRFLAERTGGTYSTLKVQPAELEDSGVYFCASSPRGGDGNEQYFGPGTRLTVT.

The chain employs TRBV19 and TRBJ1-5; TRBD1 aligns across 7 bases. CDR1 and CDR2 (germline): LNHDA, SQIVND (reference sequence). This CDR3 has 14 amino acids. Trimming at V came to 5 bases and at J to 7 bases, leaving 8 bases not matched to a gene. CDR3 coding DNA: TGTGCCAGTAGTTGGGCAGGGGGAGTGCAGCCCCAGCATTTT. As protein: CASSWAGGVQPQHF.

The rearrangement uses TRBV5-1 and TRBJ2-7; TRBD1 agrees at 8 bases. J gave up 5 bases and V 2 bases, and 6 bases lay outside the gene matches. Germline CDR1 reads SGHRS; CDR2 reads YFSETQ. The CDR3 is 14 residues long. CDR3 DNA sequence: TGCGCCAGCAGCTTCACGGGACAGGAAAACGAGCAGTACTTC. Amino acid sequence: CASSFTGQENEQYF.